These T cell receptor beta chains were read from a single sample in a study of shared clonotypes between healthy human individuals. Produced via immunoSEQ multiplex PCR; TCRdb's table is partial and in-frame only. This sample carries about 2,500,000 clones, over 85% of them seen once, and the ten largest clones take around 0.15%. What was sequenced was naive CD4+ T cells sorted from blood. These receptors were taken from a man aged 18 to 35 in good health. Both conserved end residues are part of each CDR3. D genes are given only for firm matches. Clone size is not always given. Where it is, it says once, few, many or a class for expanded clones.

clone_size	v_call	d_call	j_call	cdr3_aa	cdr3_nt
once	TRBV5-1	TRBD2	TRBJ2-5	CASSTGLAGGPETQYF	TGCGCCAGCAGCACAGGACTAGCGGGAGGGCCGGAGACCCAGTACTTC
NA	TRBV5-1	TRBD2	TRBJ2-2	CASSLTSGNTGELFF	TGCGCCAGCAGCCTGACTAGCGGGAACACCGGGGAGCTGTTTTTT
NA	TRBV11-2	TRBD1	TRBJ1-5	CASSSDRGGQPQHF	TGTGCCAGCAGCTCAGACAGGGGGGGTCAGCCCCAGCATTTT
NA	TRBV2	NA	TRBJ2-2	CASSLTPGAGELFF	TGTGCCAGCAGTTTAACCCCAGGGGCCGGGGAGCTGTTTTTT
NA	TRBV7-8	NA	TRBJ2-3	CASSWDSRGRISTDTQYF	TGTGCCAGCAGCTGGGACTCCCGGGGTCGTATCAGCACAGATACGCAGTATTTT
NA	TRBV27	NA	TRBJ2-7	CASRELGTASSYEQYF	TGTGCCAGCAGGGAATTGGGGACCGCGAGCTCCTACGAGCAGTACTTC
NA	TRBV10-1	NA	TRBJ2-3	CASSVRQRTDTQYF	TGCGCCAGCAGTGTTAGACAGCGCACAGATACGCAGTATTTT
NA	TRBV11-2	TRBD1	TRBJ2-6	CASSLTGGSGANVLTF	TGTGCCAGCAGCCTGACAGGGGGCTCTGGGGCCAACGTCCTGACTTTC
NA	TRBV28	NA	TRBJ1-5	CASSISGTVGNQPQHF	TGTGCCAGCAGTATAAGCGGGACTGTGGGCAATCAGCCCCAGCATTTT
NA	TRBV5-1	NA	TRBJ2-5	CASSPGGAQETQYF	TGCGCCAGCAGCCCCGGAGGAGCTCAAGAGACCCAGTACTTC
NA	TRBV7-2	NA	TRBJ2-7	CASSVQGGGRKQYF	TGTGCCAGCAGCGTACAGGGAGGAGGGAGGAAGCAGTACTTC
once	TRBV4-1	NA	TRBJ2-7	CASSQNRGETYEQYF	TGCGCCAGCAGCCAGAATAGGGGGGAAACCTACGAGCAGTACTTC
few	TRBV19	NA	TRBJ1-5	CASSRGDPSNQPQHF	TGTGCCAGTAGTAGAGGGGATCCTAGCAATCAGCCCCAGCATTTT
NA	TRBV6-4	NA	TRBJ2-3	CASSDSIRTDTQYF	TGTGCCAGCAGTGACTCGATTCGGACAGATACGCAGTATTTT
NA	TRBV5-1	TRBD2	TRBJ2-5	CASSLASGRWQETQYF	TGCGCCAGCAGCTTGGCTAGCGGGAGATGGCAAGAGACCCAGTACTTC
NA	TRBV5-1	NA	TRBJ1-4	CASSFPGEKLFF	TGCGCCAGCAGCTTTCCAGGTGAAAAACTGTTTTTT
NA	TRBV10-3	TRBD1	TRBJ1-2	CAISEHRGLNYGYTF	TGTGCCATCAGTGAGCACAGGGGGTTAAACTATGGCTACACCTTC
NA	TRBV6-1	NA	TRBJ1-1	CASSGDGDRLGAFF	TGTGCCAGCAGTGGGGACGGAGATCGCCTGGGGGCTTTCTTT
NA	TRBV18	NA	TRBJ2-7	CASSPAGGYEQYF	TGTGCCAGCTCACCTGCCGGGGGATACGAGCAGTACTTC
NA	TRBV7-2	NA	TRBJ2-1	CASSLARVRDQEQFF	TGTGCCAGCAGCTTAGCTCGGGTTAGGGATCAAGAGCAGTTCTTC
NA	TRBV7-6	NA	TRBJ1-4	CASSFGSLEKLFF	TGTGCCAGCAGCTTCGGGTCCCTTGAAAAACTGTTTTTT
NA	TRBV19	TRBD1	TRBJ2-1	CASSNTGGSYNEQFF	TGTGCCAGTAGCAACACAGGGGGCTCCTACAATGAGCAGTTCTTC
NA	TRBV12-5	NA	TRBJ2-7	CASGLVGGLPYEQYF	TGTGCTAGTGGTTTGGTAGGGGGACTACCCTACGAGCAGTACTTC
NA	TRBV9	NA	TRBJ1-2	CASSGGGPNYGYTF	TGTGCCAGCAGCGGCGGGGGACCTAACTATGGCTACACCTTC
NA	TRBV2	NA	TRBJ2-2	CASTANTGELFF	TGTGCCAGCACCGCGAACACCGGGGAGCTGTTTTTT
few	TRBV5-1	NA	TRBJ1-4	CASSEIATNEKLFF	TGCGCCAGCAGCGAGATTGCAACTAATGAAAAACTGTTTTTT
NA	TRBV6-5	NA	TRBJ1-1	CASSYSKAVKNTEAFF	TGTGCCAGCAGTTACTCGAAAGCCGTGAAGAACACTGAAGCTTTCTTT
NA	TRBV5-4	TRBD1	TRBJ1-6	CASSFTGTGISPLHF	TGTGCCAGCAGCTTCACGGGGACAGGGATTTCACCCCTCCACTTT
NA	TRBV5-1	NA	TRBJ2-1	CASSFQTGNEQFF	TGCGCCAGCAGCTTTCAGACAGGAAATGAGCAGTTCTTC
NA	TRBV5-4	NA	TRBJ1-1	CASSSQGNEAFF	TGTGCCAGCAGCTCGCAGGGAAATGAAGCTTTCTTT
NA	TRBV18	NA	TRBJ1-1	CASSQEGTEAFF	TGTGCCAGCTCCCAAGAGGGCACTGAAGCTTTCTTT
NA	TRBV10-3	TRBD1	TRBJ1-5	CAISAAGTGIAQPQHF	TGTGCCATCAGTGCCGCCGGGACAGGGATAGCTCAGCCCCAGCATTTT
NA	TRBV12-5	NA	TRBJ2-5	CASGLVLTVTKTQYF	TGTGCTAGTGGTTTGGTATTGACAGTTACAAAGACCCAGTACTTC
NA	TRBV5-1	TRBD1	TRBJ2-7	CASSFWQGEEQYF	TGCGCCAGCAGCTTCTGGCAGGGGGAAGAGCAGTACTTC
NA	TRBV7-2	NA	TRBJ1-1	CASSSSGNTEAFF	TGTGCCAGCAGCTCCTCAGGTAACACTGAAGCTTTCTTT
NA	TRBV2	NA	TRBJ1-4	CASSVPARDPATNEKLFF	TGTGCCAGCAGTGTTCCCGCCAGGGACCCTGCAACTAATGAAAAACTGTTTTTT
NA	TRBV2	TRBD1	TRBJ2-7	CASSRQGSEQYF	TGTGCCAGCAGTAGACAGGGTTCCGAGCAGTACTTC
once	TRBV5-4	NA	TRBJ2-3	CASSVVSADTQYF	TGTGCCAGCAGCGTGGTTAGTGCAGATACGCAGTATTTT
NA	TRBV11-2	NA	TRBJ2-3	CASSFGERRAQYF	TGTGCCAGCAGCTTCGGCGAAAGGAGAGCGCAGTATTTT
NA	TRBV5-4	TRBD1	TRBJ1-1	CASSLGQGAVMNTEAFF	TGTGCCAGCAGCTTGGGTCAGGGGGCCGTAATGAACACTGAAGCTTTCTTT
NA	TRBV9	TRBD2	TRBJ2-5	CASSGAGQETQYF	TGTGCCAGCAGCGGAGCGGGGCAAGAGACCCAGTACTTC
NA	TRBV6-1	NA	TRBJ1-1	CASSVGTEAFF	TGTGCCAGCAGTGTTGGCACTGAAGCTTTCTTT
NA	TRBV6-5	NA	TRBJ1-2	CASSKGSGYGYTF	TGTGCCAGCTCTAAGGGGTCTGGCTATGGCTACACCTTC
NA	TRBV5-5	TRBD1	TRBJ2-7	CASSSPPGTGGDEQYF	TGTGCCAGCAGTTCCCCCCCGGGGACAGGGGGCGACGAGCAGTACTTC
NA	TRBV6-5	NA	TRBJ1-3	CASSYSSGNTIYF	TGTGCCAGCAGTTACTCTTCTGGAAACACCATATATTTT
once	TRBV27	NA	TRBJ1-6	CASSLSAGEVSPLHF	TGTGCCAGCAGTTTATCGGCCGGGGAGGTCTCACCCCTCCACTTT
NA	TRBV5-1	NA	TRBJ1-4	CASSLWGATNEKLFF	TGCGCCAGCAGCTTGTGGGGGGCAACTAATGAAAAACTGTTTTTT